The subject of this entry is one T cell receptor beta chain. Its antigen is unidentified. Donors came from a validation cohort of about 110 subjects, distinct from the first 666-subject cohort. This CDR3 comprises 20 residues. The germline CDR1 and CDR2 sequences are MGHRA and YSYEKL. The V segment lost 1 base and the J segment 4 bases; nucleotides outside the gene matches: 16. This sample is drawn from a study of cytomegalovirus exposure and HLA in healthy donors. Notes on the study in general: Reports credit the classifier with highly specific, highly sensitive diagnosis of cytomegalovirus status. The study recorded 150 to 200 TCR beta chains that were cytomegalovirus-associated. Among TCR sequences, most were rare, though some public TCRs appeared in many donors.

Assay used: immunoSEQ multiplex PCR; TCRdb lists only in-frame clones, some missing. The table has approximately 150,000 clones, approximately 90% seen once; the top ten hold more than 1.3%. This TCR came from a woman aged 25-40 years in good health and CMV-seronegative. The rearrangement uses TRBV4-1 and TRBJ2-1; TRBD2 agrees at 10 bases. The sample consisted of PBMCs. The CDR3, as DNA: TGCGCCAGCAGCCAAGTTATCCTTTCTTTTTCTAGCGGGGGTTACAATGAGCAGTTCTTC. Encoded protein: CASSQVILSFSSGGYNEQFF.